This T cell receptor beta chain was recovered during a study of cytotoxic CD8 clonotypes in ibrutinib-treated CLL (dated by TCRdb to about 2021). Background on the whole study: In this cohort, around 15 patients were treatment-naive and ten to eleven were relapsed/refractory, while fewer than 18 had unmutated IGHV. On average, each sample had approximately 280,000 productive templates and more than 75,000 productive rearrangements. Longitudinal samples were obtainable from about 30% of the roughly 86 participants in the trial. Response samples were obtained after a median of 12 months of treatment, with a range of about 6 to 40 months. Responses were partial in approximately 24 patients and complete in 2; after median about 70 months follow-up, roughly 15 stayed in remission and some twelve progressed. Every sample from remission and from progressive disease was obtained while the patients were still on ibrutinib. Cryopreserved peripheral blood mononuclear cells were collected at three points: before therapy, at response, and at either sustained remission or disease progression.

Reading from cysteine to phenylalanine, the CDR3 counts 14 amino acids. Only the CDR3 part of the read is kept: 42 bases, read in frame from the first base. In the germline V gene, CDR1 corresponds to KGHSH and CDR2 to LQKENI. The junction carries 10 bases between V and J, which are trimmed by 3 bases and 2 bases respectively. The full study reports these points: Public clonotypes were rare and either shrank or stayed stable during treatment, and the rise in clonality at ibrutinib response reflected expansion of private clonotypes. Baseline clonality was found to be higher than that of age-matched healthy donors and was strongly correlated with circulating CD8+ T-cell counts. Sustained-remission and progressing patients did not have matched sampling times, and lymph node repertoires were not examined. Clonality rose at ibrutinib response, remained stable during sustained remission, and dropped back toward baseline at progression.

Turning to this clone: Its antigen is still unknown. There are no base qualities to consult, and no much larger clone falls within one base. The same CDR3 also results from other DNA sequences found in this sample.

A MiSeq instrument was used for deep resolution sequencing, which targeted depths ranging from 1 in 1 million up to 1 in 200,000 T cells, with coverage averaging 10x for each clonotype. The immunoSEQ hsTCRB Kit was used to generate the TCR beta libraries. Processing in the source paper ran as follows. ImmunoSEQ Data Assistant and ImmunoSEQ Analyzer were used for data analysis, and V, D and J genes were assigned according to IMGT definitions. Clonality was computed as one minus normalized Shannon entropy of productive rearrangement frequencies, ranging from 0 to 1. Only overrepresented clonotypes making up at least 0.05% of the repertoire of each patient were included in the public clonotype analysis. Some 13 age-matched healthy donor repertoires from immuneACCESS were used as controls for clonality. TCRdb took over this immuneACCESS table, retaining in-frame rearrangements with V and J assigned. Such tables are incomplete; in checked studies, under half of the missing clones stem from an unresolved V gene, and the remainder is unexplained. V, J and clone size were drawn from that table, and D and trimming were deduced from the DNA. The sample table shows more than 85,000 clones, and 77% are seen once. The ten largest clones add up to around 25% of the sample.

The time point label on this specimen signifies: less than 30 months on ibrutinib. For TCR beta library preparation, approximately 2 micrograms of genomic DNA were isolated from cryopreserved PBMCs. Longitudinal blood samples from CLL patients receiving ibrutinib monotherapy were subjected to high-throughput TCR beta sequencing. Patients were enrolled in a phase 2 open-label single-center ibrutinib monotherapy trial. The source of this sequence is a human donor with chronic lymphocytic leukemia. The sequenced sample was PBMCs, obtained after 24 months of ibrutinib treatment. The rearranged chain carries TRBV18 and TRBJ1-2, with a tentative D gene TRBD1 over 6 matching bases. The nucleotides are TGTGCCAGCTCACCTCGGACAGAAAACTATGGCTACACCTTC. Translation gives CASSPRTENYGYTF.